Sequencing of this T cell receptor beta chain was carried out in a study of blood T cells in healthy people across ages. This clonotype occurred a few times. Primed by a sample-barcoded 5' primer and a J-beta primer mix, a second PCR proceeded for roughly 6 to 12 cycles. MiXCR, run by TCRdb on the 5' RACE reads, gives a single entry per CDR3 protein. The table includes under 2,000,000 distinct CDR3 sequences, roughly 52% detected once. V was pared by 3 bases and J by 1 base, with 3 bases of the junction left unmatched. CDR3 length: 15 residues. Specimen: blood. The chain couples TRBV12-3 or TRBV12-4 to TRBJ2-3; 8 bases map to TRBD2. The clonotype was recovered from a woman between 40 and 55 years old in good health. The CDR3 here is CASSFLTSGTDTQYF. CDR3 nucleotide sequence: TGTGCCAGCAGTTTTCTGACTAGCGGCACAGATACGCAGTATTTT.